Listed below are T cell receptor beta chains from one sample, sequenced in a study of blood T cell repertoires in COVID-19. The method was immunoSEQ multiplex PCR; TCRdb's version includes in-frame clones alone and lacks a portion of them. This sample carries over 250,000 clones, 70% to 90% of them seen once, and the ten largest clones take roughly 6%. Sequences were obtained from peripheral blood. Receptor source: a woman between 50 and 59 years old with COVID-19, enrolled during active disease. Both conserved end residues are part of each CDR3. The D gene is left open where the match is weak. Some rows have no size entry. The others give once, few or many, or a class for an expanded clone.

clone_size: once; j_call: TRBJ2-2; v_call: TRBV30; d_call: -; cdr3_nt: TGTGCCTGGACCCGAGTCGGAGGCCTTATCGAGACCGGGGAGCTGTTTTTT; cdr3_aa: CAWTRVGGLIETGELFF
clone_size: -; j_call: TRBJ2-1; v_call: TRBV27; d_call: TRBD1; cdr3_nt: TGTGCCAGCAGGCGGGGCCCGGGACAGGGACGAACATACAATGAGCAGTTCTTC; cdr3_aa: CASRRGPGQGRTYNEQFF
clone_size: -; j_call: TRBJ2-1; v_call: TRBV6-6; d_call: TRBD2; cdr3_nt: TGTGCCAGCAGCTCGGGACTATCCAATGAGCAGTTCTTC; cdr3_aa: CASSSGLSNEQFF
clone_size: -; j_call: TRBJ2-7; v_call: TRBV11-3; d_call: -; cdr3_nt: TGTGCCAGCAGCTTAGATCACTCCTGGGAGCAGTACTTC; cdr3_aa: CASSLDHSWEQYF
clone_size: -; j_call: TRBJ1-3; v_call: TRBV10-1; d_call: -; cdr3_nt: TGCGCCAGCAAAGAAGGAGGAGGAAACACCATATATTTT; cdr3_aa: CASKEGGGNTIYF
clone_size: -; j_call: TRBJ2-5; v_call: TRBV5-4; d_call: -; cdr3_nt: TGTGCCAGCAGCTTGGTTGAGGGCAGGCAAGAGACCCAGTACTTC; cdr3_aa: CASSLVEGRQETQYF
clone_size: once; j_call: TRBJ1-3; v_call: TRBV3-1/TRBV3-2; d_call: -; cdr3_nt: TGTGCCAGCAGCTTGAGCGACTCTGGAAACACCATATATTTT; cdr3_aa: CASSLSDSGNTIYF
clone_size: -; j_call: TRBJ2-4; v_call: TRBV11-3; d_call: TRBD2; cdr3_nt: TGTGCCAGCAGCCCAAGCACCGGACTAGCGGGACTCCTAGCCAAAAACATTCAGTACTTC; cdr3_aa: CASSPSTGLAGLLAKNIQYF
clone_size: -; j_call: TRBJ2-5; v_call: TRBV7-2; d_call: TRBD1; cdr3_nt: TGTGCCAGCAGCTTAGCGGGTACAGGGGAAGAGACCCAGTACTTC; cdr3_aa: CASSLAGTGEETQYF
clone_size: once; j_call: TRBJ2-1; v_call: TRBV12-2; d_call: -; cdr3_nt: TGTGCAAGTCGCTTAGCGAAGAGAACTAGCGGTCCGAGGGATGAGCAGTTCTTC; cdr3_aa: CASRLAKRTSGPRDEQFF
clone_size: -; j_call: TRBJ2-1; v_call: TRBV5-1; d_call: TRBD2; cdr3_nt: TGCGCCAGCAGCCGTAGCGGGACCTACAATGAGCAGTTCTTC; cdr3_aa: CASSRSGTYNEQFF
clone_size: -; j_call: TRBJ1-5; v_call: TRBV20-1; d_call: TRBD1; cdr3_nt: TGCAGTGCTAGTCTACAGGGGATCAATCAGCCCCAGCATTTT; cdr3_aa: CSASLQGINQPQHF
clone_size: once; j_call: TRBJ2-7; v_call: TRBV5-1; d_call: -; cdr3_nt: TGCGCCAGCAGCTTGGGGGCCGCTTTGGACGAGCAGTACTTC; cdr3_aa: CASSLGAALDEQYF
clone_size: -; j_call: TRBJ1-3; v_call: TRBV21-1; d_call: -; cdr3_nt: TGTGCCACCTCCCCCGACTACGTCTCCCCGACGGCACGCTCTGGAAACACCATATATTTT; cdr3_aa: CATSPDYVSPTARSGNTIYF
clone_size: -; j_call: TRBJ2-7; v_call: TRBV30; d_call: TRBD1; cdr3_nt: TGTGCCTGGAGTTACGGGACAGGTTTTAACGAGCAGTACTTC; cdr3_aa: CAWSYGTGFNEQYF
clone_size: -; j_call: TRBJ1-2; v_call: TRBV4-2; d_call: -; cdr3_nt: TGTGCCAGCAGCCAAGATTTACTCGGGGTTAACTATGGCTACACCTTC; cdr3_aa: CASSQDLLGVNYGYTF
clone_size: -; j_call: TRBJ2-3; v_call: TRBV27; d_call: TRBD2; cdr3_nt: TGTGCCAGCAGTTTTTCTCTGGCGGGAGTCGGAGATACGCAGTATTTT; cdr3_aa: CASSFSLAGVGDTQYF
clone_size: -; j_call: TRBJ2-2; v_call: TRBV6-6; d_call: TRBD2; cdr3_nt: TGTGCCGGATCCCAGCGGGAGGGACGAACCGGGGAGCTGTTTTTT; cdr3_aa: CAGSQREGRTGELFF
clone_size: -; j_call: TRBJ1-1; v_call: TRBV2; d_call: TRBD1; cdr3_nt: TGTGCCAGCCGGGGTGACGGGACAGGGGGAGCTTTCTTT; cdr3_aa: CASRGDGTGGAFF
clone_size: -; j_call: TRBJ1-5; v_call: TRBV30; d_call: TRBD1; cdr3_nt: TGTGCCTGGGGGGTGGGGACAGGGAATCAGCCCCAGCATTTT; cdr3_aa: CAWGVGTGNQPQHF
clone_size: -; j_call: TRBJ1-1; v_call: TRBV15; d_call: TRBD1; cdr3_nt: TGTGCCACCAGCACGCGACAGGGGAACACTGAAGCTTTCTTT; cdr3_aa: CATSTRQGNTEAFF
clone_size: once; j_call: TRBJ2-7; v_call: TRBV27; d_call: TRBD1; cdr3_nt: TGTGCCAGCAGTTGGGGGACAGGGACCTACGAGCAGTACTTC; cdr3_aa: CASSWGTGTYEQYF
clone_size: once; j_call: TRBJ2-3; v_call: TRBV18; d_call: TRBD1; cdr3_nt: TGTGCCAGCTCGGGCGCGACAGGGGGCGGCACAGATACGCAGTATTTT; cdr3_aa: CASSGATGGGTDTQYF
clone_size: -; j_call: TRBJ2-1; v_call: TRBV7-7; d_call: TRBD2; cdr3_nt: TGTGCTAGCAGCCCGGGACTAGCGGACTACAATGAGCAGTTCTTC; cdr3_aa: CASSPGLADYNEQFF
clone_size: -; j_call: TRBJ1-1; v_call: TRBV13; d_call: -; cdr3_nt: TGTGCCAGCAGCAATAGCAGGGGAAAAGCTTTCTTT; cdr3_aa: CASSNSRGKAFF
clone_size: -; j_call: TRBJ2-5; v_call: TRBV18; d_call: -; cdr3_nt: TGTGCCAGCTCACCCCGACGGCAGGTGGAGACCCAGTACTTC; cdr3_aa: CASSPRRQVETQYF
clone_size: -; j_call: TRBJ2-4; v_call: TRBV19; d_call: TRBD1; cdr3_nt: TGTGCCAGTGGAAGCACAGGGGGGCTTGGGGCCAAAAACATTCAGTACTTC; cdr3_aa: CASGSTGGLGAKNIQYF
clone_size: -; j_call: TRBJ1-2; v_call: TRBV29-1; d_call: TRBD1; cdr3_nt: TGCAGCGTTGACCGACAGGGAGGAAACTATGGCTACACCTTC; cdr3_aa: CSVDRQGGNYGYTF
clone_size: -; j_call: TRBJ1-2; v_call: TRBV11-3; d_call: -; cdr3_nt: TGTGCCAGCAGCCCCCGCATCGCGGTTGGCTACACCTTC; cdr3_aa: CASSPRIAVGYTF
clone_size: -; j_call: TRBJ1-6; v_call: TRBV6-5; d_call: TRBD1; cdr3_nt: TGTGCCAGCAGCCCAGAGGACAGGGCTCGCTCACCCCTCCACTTT; cdr3_aa: CASSPEDRARSPLHF
clone_size: -; j_call: TRBJ2-1; v_call: TRBV4-1; d_call: -; cdr3_nt: TGCGCCAGCAGCCAAGGGCTAGCGCGGCAGTTCTTC; cdr3_aa: CASSQGLARQFF
clone_size: once; j_call: TRBJ1-6; v_call: TRBV19; d_call: -; cdr3_nt: TGTGCCAGTAGTATTACAGGGAGCTATAATTCACCCCTCCACTTT; cdr3_aa: CASSITGSYNSPLHF
clone_size: few; j_call: TRBJ1-5; v_call: TRBV15; d_call: -; cdr3_nt: TGTGCCACCAGCAGAGCGAATCAGCCCCAGCATTTT; cdr3_aa: CATSRANQPQHF